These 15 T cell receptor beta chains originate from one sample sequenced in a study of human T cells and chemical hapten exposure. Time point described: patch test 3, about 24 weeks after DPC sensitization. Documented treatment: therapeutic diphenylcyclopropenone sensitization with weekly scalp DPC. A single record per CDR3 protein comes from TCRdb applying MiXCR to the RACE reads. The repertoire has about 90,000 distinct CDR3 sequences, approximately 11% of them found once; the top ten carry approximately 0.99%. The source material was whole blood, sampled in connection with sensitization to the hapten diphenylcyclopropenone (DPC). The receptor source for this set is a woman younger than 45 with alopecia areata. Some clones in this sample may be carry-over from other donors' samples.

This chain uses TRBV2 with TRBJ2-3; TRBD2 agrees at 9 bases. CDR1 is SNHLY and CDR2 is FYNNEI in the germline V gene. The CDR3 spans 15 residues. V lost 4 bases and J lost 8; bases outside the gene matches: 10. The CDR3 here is CASSGLAGDEVTQYF. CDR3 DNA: TGTGCCAGCAGTGGCTTAGCGGGGGACGAGGTTACGCAGTATTTT.

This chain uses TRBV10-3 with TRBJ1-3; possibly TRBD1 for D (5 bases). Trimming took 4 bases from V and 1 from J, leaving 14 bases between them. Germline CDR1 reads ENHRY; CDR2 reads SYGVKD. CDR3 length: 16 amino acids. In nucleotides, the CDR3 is TGTGCCATCAGTGGGGGCGGAGTAGGGTCTGGAAACACCATATATTTT. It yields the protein CAISGGGVGSGNTIYF.

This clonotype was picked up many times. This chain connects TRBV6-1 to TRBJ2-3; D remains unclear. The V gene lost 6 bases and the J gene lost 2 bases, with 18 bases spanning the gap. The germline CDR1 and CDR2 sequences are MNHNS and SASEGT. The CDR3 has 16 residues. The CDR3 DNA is TGTGCCAGCAGCGAGAGGAAAAAGATTCTCACAGATACGCAGTATTTT. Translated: CASSERKKILTDTQYF.

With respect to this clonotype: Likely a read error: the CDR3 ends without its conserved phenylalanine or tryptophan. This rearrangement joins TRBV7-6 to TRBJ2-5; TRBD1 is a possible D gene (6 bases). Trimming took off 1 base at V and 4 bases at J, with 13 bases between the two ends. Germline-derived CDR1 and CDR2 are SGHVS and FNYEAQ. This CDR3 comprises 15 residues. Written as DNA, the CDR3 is TGTGCCAGCAGCTTAGAGGCAGGACAGCGAGAGACCCAGTACTCC. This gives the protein CASSLEAGQRETQYS.

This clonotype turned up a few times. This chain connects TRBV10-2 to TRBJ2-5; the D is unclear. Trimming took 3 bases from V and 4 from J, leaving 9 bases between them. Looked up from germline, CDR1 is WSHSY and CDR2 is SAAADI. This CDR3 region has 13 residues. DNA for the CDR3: TGCGCCAGCAGTGATATTGGGCGAGAGACCCAGTACTTC. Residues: CASSDIGRETQYF.

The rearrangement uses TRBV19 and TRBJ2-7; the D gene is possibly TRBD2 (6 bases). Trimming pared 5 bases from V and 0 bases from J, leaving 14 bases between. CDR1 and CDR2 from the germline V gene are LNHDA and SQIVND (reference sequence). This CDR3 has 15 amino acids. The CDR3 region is CASSPGRGSSYEQYF. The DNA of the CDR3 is TGTGCCAGTAGTCCCGGACGGGGGAGCTCCTACGAGCAGTACTTC.

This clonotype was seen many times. CDR3 sequence: CASSSGQGISEAFF. CDR3 nucleotides: TGTGCCAGCAGTTCGGGACAGGGAATCTCTGAAGCTTTCTTT. This chain joins TRBV27 and TRBJ1-1; 9 bases match TRBD1. CDR3 size: 14 residues. The J segment lost 6 bases and the V segment lost 4 bases, leaving 6 bases of the junction unmatched. From germline, CDR1 is MNHEY and CDR2 SMNVEV (reference sequence).

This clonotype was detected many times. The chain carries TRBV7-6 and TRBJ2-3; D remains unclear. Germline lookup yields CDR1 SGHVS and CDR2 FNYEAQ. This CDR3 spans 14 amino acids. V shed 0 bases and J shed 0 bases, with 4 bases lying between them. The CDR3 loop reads CASSLAASTDTQYF. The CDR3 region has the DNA TGTGCCAGCAGCTTAGCCGCCAGCACAGATACGCAGTATTTT.

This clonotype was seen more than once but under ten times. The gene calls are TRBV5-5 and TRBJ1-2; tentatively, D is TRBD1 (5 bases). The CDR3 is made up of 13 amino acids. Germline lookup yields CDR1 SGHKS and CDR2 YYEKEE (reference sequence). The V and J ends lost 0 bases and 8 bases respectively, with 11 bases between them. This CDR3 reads CASSLDIGAGYTF. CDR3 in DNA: TGTGCCAGCAGCTTGGACATTGGGGCCGGCTACACCTTC.

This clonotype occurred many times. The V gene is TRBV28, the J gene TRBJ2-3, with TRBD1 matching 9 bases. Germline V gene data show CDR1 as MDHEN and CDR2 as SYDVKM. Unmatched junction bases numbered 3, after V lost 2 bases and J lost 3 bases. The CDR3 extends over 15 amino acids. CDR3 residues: CASSLGDRVTDTQYF. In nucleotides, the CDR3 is TGTGCCAGCAGTTTAGGGGACAGGGTAACAGATACGCAGTATTTT.

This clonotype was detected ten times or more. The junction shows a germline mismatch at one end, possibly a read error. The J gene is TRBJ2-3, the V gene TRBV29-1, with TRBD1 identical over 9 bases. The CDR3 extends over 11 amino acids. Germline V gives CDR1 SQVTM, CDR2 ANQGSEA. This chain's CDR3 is CSVERAGTGNF. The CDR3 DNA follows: TGCAGCGTTGAAAGGGCTGGGACAGGGAATTTT.

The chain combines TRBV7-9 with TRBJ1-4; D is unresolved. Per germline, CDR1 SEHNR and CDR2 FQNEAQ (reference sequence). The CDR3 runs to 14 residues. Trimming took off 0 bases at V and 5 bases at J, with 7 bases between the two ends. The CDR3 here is CASSLALRNEKLFF. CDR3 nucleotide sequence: TGTGCCAGCAGCTTAGCTTTAAGGAATGAAAAACTGTTTTTT.

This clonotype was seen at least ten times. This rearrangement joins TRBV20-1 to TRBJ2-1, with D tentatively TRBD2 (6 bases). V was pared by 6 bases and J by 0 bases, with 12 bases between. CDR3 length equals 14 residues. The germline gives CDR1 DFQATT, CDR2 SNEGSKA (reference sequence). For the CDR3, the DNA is TGCAGTGCCCTCCGGGGGAGCTCCTACAATGAGCAGTTCTTC. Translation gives CSALRGSSYNEQFF.

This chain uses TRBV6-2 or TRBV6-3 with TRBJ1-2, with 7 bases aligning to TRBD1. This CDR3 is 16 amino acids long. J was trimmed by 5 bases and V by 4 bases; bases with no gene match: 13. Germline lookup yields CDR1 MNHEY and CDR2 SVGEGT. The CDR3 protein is CASSSGQASGGYGYTF. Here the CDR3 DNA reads TGTGCCAGCAGTTCCGGACAGGCCTCTGGAGGGTATGGCTACACCTTC.

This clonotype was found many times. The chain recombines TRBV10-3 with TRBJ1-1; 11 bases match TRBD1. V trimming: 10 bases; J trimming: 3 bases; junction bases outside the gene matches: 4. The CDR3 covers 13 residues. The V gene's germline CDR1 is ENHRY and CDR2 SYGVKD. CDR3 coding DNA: TGTGCCACGAAGGGACAGGGGGACACTGAAGCTTTCTTT. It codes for CATKGQGDTEAFF.